The 23 T cell receptor beta chains below all came from one sample that was sequenced in a study of T cell changes during pregnancy in multiple sclerosis (dated 2019 in TCRdb). Library preparation employed the immunoSEQ multiplex PCR assay. This is the immuneACCESS table as TCRdb keeps it, with only in-frame sequences that have V and J called. A part of the clones is gone; compared with another copy, unresolved V genes explain less than half, and the rest is unexplained. The sample data list about 49,000 clones, and 85% to 90% of these were observed just once. The ten largest clones add up to about 5.1% of the sample. This material consisted of peripheral blood, taken after pregnancy. These receptors were obtained from a female donor in good health, enrolled as a control in a pregnancy study.

V and J are TRBV7-2 and TRBJ2-5; no definite D call. The CDR3 sequence is 14 residues long. Per the germline V gene, CDR1 is SGHTA and CDR2 is FQGNSA. V gave up 1 base and J gave up 5 bases, with 11 bases separating them. The CDR3 sequence is CASSLERSEETQYF. The CDR3 coding sequence is TGTGCCAGCAGCTTAGAACGGTCCGAGGAGACCCAGTACTTC.

A few counts support this clone. The chain links TRBV5-1 to TRBJ1-4; D perhaps matches TRBD1 (5 bases). This CDR3 is 15 amino acids long. Trimming removed 3 bases at V and 8 bases at J, with 17 bases between. Germline V gene sequence: CDR1 SGHRS, CDR2 YFSETQ. In DNA, the CDR3 is TGCGCCAGCAGCTGGACTACAGGTCCGGGGGAAAAACTGTTTTTT. Amino acid sequence: CASSWTTGPGEKLFF.

V usage is TRBV2 and J usage is TRBJ2-3; 10 bases line up with TRBD2. This CDR3 has 16 residues. The junction had 7 bases not matched to a gene; V was cut back by 5 bases and J by 2 bases. In germline, CDR1 is SNHLY, CDR2 FYNNEI. CDR3 loop: CASSPPSGGHTDTQYF. As DNA, the CDR3 is TGTGCCAGCAGTCCGCCTAGCGGGGGCCACACAGATACGCAGTATTTT.

This clone is a singleton in its sample. The J gene is TRBJ2-2, the V gene TRBV28, with D perhaps matching TRBD2 (6 bases). The CDR3 is 15 residues long. In germline, CDR1 is MDHEN, CDR2 SYDVKM. Between the trimmed V and J ends, which lost 6 bases and 2 bases, there was a span of 13 bases. For the CDR3, the DNA is TGTGCCAGCAGCCTGAGCGGGTCCAACACCGGGGAGCTGTTTTTT. This sequence encodes CASSLSGSNTGELFF.

The chain joins TRBV7-2 to TRBJ2-1; 10 bases fit TRBD1. V was clipped by 5 bases and J by 0 bases; unmatched bases: 4. This CDR3 is 16 amino acids long. CDR1 is SGHTA and CDR2 is FQGNSA in the germline V gene. The CDR3 is CASSRTGGISYNEQFF. CDR3 in DNA: TGTGCCAGCAGCAGGACAGGGGGAATCTCCTACAATGAGCAGTTCTTC.

The chain is built from TRBV7-2 and TRBJ2-5, with 9 bases that match TRBD2. V was pared by 1 base and J by 5 bases, with 8 bases of the junction left unmatched. Germline V lookup: CDR1 SGHTA, CDR2 FQGNSA. This CDR3 has 16 amino acids. CDR3 region: CASSLVPGLAFETQYF. Written as DNA, the CDR3 is TGTGCCAGCAGCTTAGTGCCGGGACTAGCTTTTGAGACCCAGTACTTC.

The rearrangement uses TRBV5-1 and TRBJ1-1; D uncertain. Germline V gene sequence: CDR1 SGHRS, CDR2 YFSETQ. The CDR3 has 14 residues. V lost 5 bases to trimming and J lost 1 base, with 12 bases between them. The CDR3 nucleotides are TGCGCCAGCAGGTCTGGCTCAGAGAACACTGAAGCTTTCTTT. Its translation is CASRSGSENTEAFF.

J is TRBJ2-1 and V is TRBV25-1; tentatively, D is TRBD1 (5 bases). There are 15 residues in the CDR3. Trimming took 3 bases from V and 7 from J, leaving 16 bases between them. Per germline, CDR1 MGHDK and CDR2 SYGVNS. CDR3: CASSDPIRVGNEQFF. In DNA form, the CDR3 reads TGTGCCAGCAGTGATCCTATCAGGGTTGGAAATGAGCAGTTCTTC.

The chain joins TRBV5-1 to TRBJ2-2; tentative D call: TRBD2 (6 bases). Germline CDR1 reads SGHRS; CDR2 reads YFSETQ. The germline V and J ends were trimmed by 5 bases and 2 bases, with 19 bases remaining between them. The length of the CDR3 is 17 residues. In DNA, the CDR3 is TGCGCCAGCAGTAGAGGGACTTCAGGGACCAACACCGGGGAGCTGTTTTTT. Protein: CASSRGTSGTNTGELFF.

The V and J genes are TRBV13 and TRBJ2-4; 13 bases agree with TRBD2. The CDR3 sequence is 21 residues long. J lost 3 bases, V lost 0 bases, and 14 bases had no gene match. From germline, CDR1 is PRHDT and CDR2 FYEKMQ (reference sequence). The CDR3 DNA reads TGTGCCAGCAGCTTAGGCGATTTACTAGCGGGAGGGGCCTATGACAAAAACATTCAGTACTTC. Translation: CASSLGDLLAGGAYDKNIQYF.

V and J are TRBV5-5 and TRBJ2-2; D possibly corresponds to TRBD1 (5 bases). Germline lookup yields CDR1 SGHKS and CDR2 YYEKEE (reference sequence). This CDR3 region has 16 residues. Trimming pared 4 bases from V and 6 bases from J, leaving 19 bases between. CDR3 sequence reads: CASSPLGRDSAGELFF. CDR3 bases: TGTGCCAGCAGCCCCTTGGGCAGGGATTCTGCCGGGGAGCTGTTTTTT.

The V gene is TRBV6-1, the J gene TRBJ1-2; possibly TRBD1 for D (6 bases). The V end lost 0 bases, the J end lost 8 bases, and 19 bases lay between the germline ends. The CDR3 length is 16 residues. Germline assignment: CDR1 MNHNS and CDR2 SASEGT. In DNA, the CDR3 is TGTGCCAGCAGTGAAGCGCTTCTGGGGGCCGCCCCCGGCTACACCTTC. It yields the protein CASSEALLGAAPGYTF.

This chain links TRBV29-1 with TRBJ2-7; a possible D gene is TRBD2 (5 bases). Germline assignment: CDR1 SQVTM and CDR2 ANQGSEA. The CDR3 has 11 amino acids. V lost 3 bases and J lost 9, with 12 bases in between. The CDR3 sequence is CSVELGGTQYF. CDR3 sequence (DNA): TGCAGCGTTGAGCTCGGAGGCACGCAGTACTTC.

The genes are TRBV5-1 and TRBJ1-3; D not certain. The germline gives CDR1 SGHRS, CDR2 YFSETQ. The V gene lost 3 bases and the J gene lost 0 bases, with 13 bases spanning the gap. This CDR3 contains 16 residues. The CDR3 sequence: CASSSIPVSSGNTIYF. In nucleotides, the CDR3 is TGCGCCAGCAGCTCGATCCCCGTCAGCTCTGGAAACACCATATATTTT.

J is TRBJ2-1 and V is TRBV30, with D uncertain. The V and J ends lost 2 bases and 0 bases respectively, with 14 bases between them. CDR3 length equals 16 residues. CDR1 and CDR2 (germline): GTSNPN, SVGIG (reference sequence). The CDR3 DNA sequence: TGTGCCTGGAGTTTATCGCAGGTGAGCTCCTACAATGAGCAGTTCTTC. Encoded protein: CAWSLSQVSSYNEQFF.

CDR3 nucleotides: TGTGCCAGCAGTTCATACAGGGCCGTATTCAATCAGCCCCAGCATTTT. Translating gives CASSSYRAVFNQPQHF. The chain links TRBV5-8 to TRBJ1-5; tentatively, D is TRBD1 (6 bases). CDR3 length: 16 amino acids. With 5 bases removed from V and 3 bases from J, the gap between germline ends came to 18 bases. Germline V gene sequence: CDR1 SGHTS, CDR2 YDEGEE.

This chain uses TRBV7-6 with TRBJ1-5; D is perhaps TRBD1 (5 bases). V was clipped by 5 bases and J by 3 bases, with 11 bases between them. Looked up from germline, CDR1 is SGHVS and CDR2 is FNYEAQ. The CDR3 contains 14 residues. For the CDR3, the DNA is TGTGCCAGCAGCGCAGGGTTCTCCAATCAGCCCCAGCATTTT. It is translated as CASSAGFSNQPQHF. The variable domain in full, with the rest retrieved from reference TRBV7-6 and TRBJ1-5, is GAGVSQSPRYKVTKRGQDVALRCDPISGHVSLYWYRQALGQGPEFLTYFNYEAQQDKSGLPNDRFSAERPEGSISTLTIQRTEQRDSAMYRCASSAGFSNQPQHFGDGTRLSIL.

The rearrangement uses TRBV12-5 and TRBJ1-5; tentative D call: TRBD1 (6 bases). Trimming pared 1 base from V and 0 bases from J, leaving 10 bases between. Germline CDR1 and CDR2: LGHNT and FRNRAP. This CDR3 has 16 amino acids. The CDR3 loop is CASGLGDRNSNQPQHF. The DNA for the CDR3 is TGTGCTAGTGGTTTGGGAGACAGGAATAGCAATCAGCCCCAGCATTTT.

The V call is TRBV5-1, the J call TRBJ2-4, with 11 bases that match TRBD2. Unmatched junction bases numbered 12, after V lost 3 bases and J lost 4 bases. Germline loops: CDR1 SGHRS, CDR2 YFSETQ. The CDR3 is made up of 18 amino acids. The CDR3: CASSSGLAEGGGKNIQYF. The CDR3 DNA sequence: TGCGCCAGCAGCTCGGGACTAGCGGAGGGGGGCGGAAAAAACATTCAGTACTTC.

The chain carries TRBV7-3 and TRBJ1-2, with D possibly TRBD1 on 6 matching bases. Germline assignment: CDR1 SGHTA and CDR2 FQGTGA. Trimming removed 1 base at V and 4 bases at J, with 13 bases between. CDR3 length equals 15 residues. Here the CDR3 DNA reads TGTGCCAGCAGCTTAATTTTCAGGGGTGGCTATGGCTACACCTTC. Protein: CASSLIFRGGYGYTF.

In its sample, this clone was seen once. The chain joins TRBV29-1 to TRBJ1-2; TRBD1 is a possible D gene (6 bases). The CDR3 contains 14 residues. The V gene lost 2 bases and the J gene lost 4 bases, with 14 bases spanning the gap. CDR1 is SQVTM, CDR2 ANQGSEA, per germline. The CDR3 nucleotides are TGCAGCGTTGAACGGGGGGCTAGAAGCTATGGCTACACCTTC. Its translation is CSVERGARSYGYTF.

The gene calls are TRBV7-8 and TRBJ2-5, with 7 nucleotides matching TRBD1. CDR1 is SGHVS, CDR2 FQNEAQ, per germline. This CDR3 region has 13 residues. The V and J ends lost 5 bases and 5 bases, in that order; junction bases with no gene match: 5. As DNA, the CDR3 is TGTGCCAGCAGCAACAGGGGTTGGGAGACCCAGTACTTC. This encodes CASSNRGWETQYF.

The chain combines TRBV2 with TRBJ2-1; 11 bases are shared with TRBD2. V trimming: 0 bases; J trimming: 0 bases; junction bases outside the gene matches: 13. CDR3 length: 21 residues. Germline V gene sequence: CDR1 SNHLY, CDR2 FYNNEI. The CDR3 sequence is CASSEALAGGSLFSSYNEQFF. In nucleotides, the CDR3 is TGTGCCAGCAGTGAAGCGTTAGCGGGAGGGTCTCTCTTTAGCTCCTACAATGAGCAGTTCTTC.